This record covers a single T cell receptor beta chain. Its antigen is as yet unknown. Repertoires were generated with immunoSEQ multiplex PCR, while TCRdb's copy carries only in-frame clones and drops some. Altogether more than 550,000 clones are present, about 91% being singletons, with the ten largest covering 24%. This record belongs to a study of shared clonotypes between healthy human individuals. Study-wide points: Blood alone was sampled, and tissue repertoires likely differ.

Germline CDR1 is MGHDK and CDR2 is SYGVNS. The CDR3 length is 16 residues. Trimming took off 5 bases at V and 2 bases at J, with 18 bases between the two ends. Positive CCR7 selection of CD45RO-negative cells yielded the naive CD8 cells, and terminally differentiated effector memory CD45RA+ cells were excluded. Donors had no recently reported acute infections or vaccinations and were HIV-negative. Sequenced: naive CD8+ T cells sorted from blood. The clonotype originates from a man aged 30-40 years in good health. This chain links TRBV25-1 with TRBJ2-5; D is undetermined. This CDR3 is CASSPKIGPYQETQYF. The CDR3 DNA is TGTGCCAGCAGTCCCAAGATTGGGCCCTATCAAGAGACCCAGTACTTC.